What follows is one TCR beta chain and its context. Deletions cut 1 base from V and 7 bases from J, with 21 bases between. The CDR3 is made up of 18 amino acids. The germline V gene has CDR1 SGHDT and CDR2 YYEEEE. The data were obtained in a study of blood T cell repertoires in COVID-19. Study background: Acute and convalescent COVID-19 samples came from the United States, Italy and Spain. From T cells, B-cell-depleted T cells, or PBMCs came the material, which was cDNA or gDNA.

Original analysis: Estimated nucleated cell counts came from reference gene primer amplification. Assay: immunoSEQ multiplex PCR; the TCRdb copy retains only in-frame clones and omits some. V, J and clone size are those of that table, while D and trimming were read from the DNA. The sample lists approximately 38,000 clones, 94% occurring once. The sample comprised peripheral blood. The chain combines TRBV5-6 with TRBJ1-6; TRBD1 might be the D (6 bases). The TCR originated in a human donor with active COVID-19. The donor label of this sample is uncertain. The CDR3 reads CASSLFWSGWGRNSPLHF. The CDR3 nucleotides read TGTGCCAGCAGCTTGTTCTGGTCCGGGTGGGGGCGGAATTCACCCCTCCACTTT.